This T cell receptor (beta chain) was observed in a study of shared clonotypes between healthy human individuals. The CDR3 spans 15 residues. V gave up 4 bases and J gave up 6 bases; unmatched junction bases: 12. From germline, CDR1 is SNHLY and CDR2 FYNNEI. Remarks on this clone: Its antigen is currently unknown.

Naive CD8 cells lacked CD45RO, underwent positive selection for CCR7 and left out terminally differentiated effector memory CD45RA+ cells. Replicate PCRs run on sorted subsets employed approximately 180 ng DNA, approximately 30,000 T cell genomes. The data were produced by immunoSEQ multiplex PCR, yet TCRdb's version contains in-frame clones alone and is incomplete. The sample holds about 2.2 million clones, roughly 93% seen once. Study-level findings and limits: Clonotype sharing among donors was thought likely to change with sequencing depth. Though the depth was large, rarefaction showed that sorted-subset sequencing was incomplete. In this cohort, only blood was sampled, and tissue repertoires likely differ.

V and J are TRBV2 and TRBJ2-7; TRBD1 matches at 7 bases. This clonotype was obtained from a man younger than 35 in good health. Some clones in this sample may be carry-over from other donors' samples. Sequenced material: naive CD8+ T cells from PBMCs. CDR3: CASSARQGKGSEQYF. The CDR3 region has the DNA TGTGCCAGCAGTGCGAGACAGGGCAAGGGCTCCGAGCAGTACTTC.